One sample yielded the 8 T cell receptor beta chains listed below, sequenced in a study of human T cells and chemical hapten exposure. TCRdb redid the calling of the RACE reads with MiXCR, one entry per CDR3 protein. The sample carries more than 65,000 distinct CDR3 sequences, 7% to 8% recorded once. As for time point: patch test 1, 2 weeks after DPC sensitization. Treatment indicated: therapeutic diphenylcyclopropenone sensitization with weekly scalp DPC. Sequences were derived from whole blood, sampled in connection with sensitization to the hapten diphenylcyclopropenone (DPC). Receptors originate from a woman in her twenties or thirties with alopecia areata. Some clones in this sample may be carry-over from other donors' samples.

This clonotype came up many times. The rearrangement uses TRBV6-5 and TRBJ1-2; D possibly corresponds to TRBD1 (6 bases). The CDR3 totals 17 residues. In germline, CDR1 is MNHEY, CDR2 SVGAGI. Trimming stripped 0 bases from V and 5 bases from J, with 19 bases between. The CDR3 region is CASSYSKEGYQGYGYTF. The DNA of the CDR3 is TGTGCCAGCAGTTACTCGAAGGAGGGCTACCAGGGGTATGGCTACACCTTC.

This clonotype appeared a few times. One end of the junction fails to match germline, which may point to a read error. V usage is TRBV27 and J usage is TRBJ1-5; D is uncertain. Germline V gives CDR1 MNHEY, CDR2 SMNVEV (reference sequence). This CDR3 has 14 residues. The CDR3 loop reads CASSFPGRNQPQNF. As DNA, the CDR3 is TGTGCCAGCAGTTTCCCGGGCCGCAATCAGCCCCAGAATTTT.

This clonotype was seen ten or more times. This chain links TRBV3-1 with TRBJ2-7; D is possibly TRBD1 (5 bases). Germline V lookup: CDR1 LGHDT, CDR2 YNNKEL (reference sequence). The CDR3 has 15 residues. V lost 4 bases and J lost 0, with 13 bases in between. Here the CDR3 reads CASSLGHDPSYEQYF. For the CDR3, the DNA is TGTGCCAGCAGCCTCGGACACGACCCCTCCTACGAGCAGTACTTC.

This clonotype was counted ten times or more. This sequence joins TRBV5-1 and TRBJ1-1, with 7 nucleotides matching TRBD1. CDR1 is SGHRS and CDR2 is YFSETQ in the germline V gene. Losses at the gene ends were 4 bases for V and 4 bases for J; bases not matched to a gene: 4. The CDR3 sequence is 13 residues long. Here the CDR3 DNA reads TGCGCCAGCAGCGATCAGGGGGGCACTGAAGCTTTCTTT. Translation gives CASSDQGGTEAFF.

In DNA form, the CDR3 reads TGCAGTGCTAGTCACGGGACAGGAAACACCGGGGAGCTGTTTTTT. As protein: CSASHGTGNTGELFF. V gene TRBV20-1 combines with J gene TRBJ2-2; the match to TRBD1 covers 8 bases. The CDR3 runs to 15 residues. CDR1 and CDR2 (germline): DFQATT, SNEGSKA (reference sequence). V gave up 3 bases and J gave up 2 bases; unmatched junction bases: 5.

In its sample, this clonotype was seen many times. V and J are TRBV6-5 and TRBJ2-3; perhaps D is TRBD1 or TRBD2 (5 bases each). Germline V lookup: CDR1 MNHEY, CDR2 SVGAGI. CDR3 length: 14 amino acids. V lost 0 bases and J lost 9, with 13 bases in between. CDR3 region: CASSYSISGGTQYF. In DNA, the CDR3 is TGTGCCAGCAGTTACTCGATTAGTGGGGGAACGCAGTATTTT.

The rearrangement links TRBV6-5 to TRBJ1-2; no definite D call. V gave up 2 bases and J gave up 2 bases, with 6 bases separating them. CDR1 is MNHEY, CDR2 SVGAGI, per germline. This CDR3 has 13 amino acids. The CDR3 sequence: CASSYRLNYGYTF. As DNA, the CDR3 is TGTGCCAGCAGTTACCGATTAAACTATGGCTACACCTTC.

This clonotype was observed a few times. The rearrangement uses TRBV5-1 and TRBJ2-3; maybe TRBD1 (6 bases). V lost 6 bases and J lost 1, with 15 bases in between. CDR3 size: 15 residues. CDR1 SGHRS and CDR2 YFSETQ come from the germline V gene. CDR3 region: CASKGVWERTDTQYF. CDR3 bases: TGCGCCAGCAAGGGGGTCTGGGAGCGCACAGATACGCAGTATTTT.